The sequence of this T cell receptor beta chain was determined in a study of blood T cells in healthy people across ages. Overall study results and limits: With naive T cell percentage, TCR beta diversity showed a strong correlation. Estimates of total diversity, which came from one million sequenced T cells, were considered to be underestimates.

The second PCR ran about 6 to 11 cycles with a sample-barcoded 5' primer and J-beta primers. TCRdb re-derived calls from the 5' RACE reads in MiXCR, one entry per CDR3 protein. This table holds hundreds of thousands of distinct CDR3 sequences, approximately 65% found once. The CDR3 runs to 14 residues. CDR1 SGDLS and CDR2 YYNGEE come from the germline V gene. Between the trimmed V and J ends, which lost 2 bases and 7 bases, there was a span of 13 bases. In the case of this clonotype: The antigen is not known.

The specimen was blood. The rearrangement uses TRBV9 and TRBJ2-1; D gene uncertain. This TCR came from a man in his thirties or forties in good health. CDR3 protein: CASSVDGQVNEQFF. In nucleotides, the CDR3 is TGTGCCAGCAGCGTTGACGGCCAGGTAAATGAGCAGTTCTTC.